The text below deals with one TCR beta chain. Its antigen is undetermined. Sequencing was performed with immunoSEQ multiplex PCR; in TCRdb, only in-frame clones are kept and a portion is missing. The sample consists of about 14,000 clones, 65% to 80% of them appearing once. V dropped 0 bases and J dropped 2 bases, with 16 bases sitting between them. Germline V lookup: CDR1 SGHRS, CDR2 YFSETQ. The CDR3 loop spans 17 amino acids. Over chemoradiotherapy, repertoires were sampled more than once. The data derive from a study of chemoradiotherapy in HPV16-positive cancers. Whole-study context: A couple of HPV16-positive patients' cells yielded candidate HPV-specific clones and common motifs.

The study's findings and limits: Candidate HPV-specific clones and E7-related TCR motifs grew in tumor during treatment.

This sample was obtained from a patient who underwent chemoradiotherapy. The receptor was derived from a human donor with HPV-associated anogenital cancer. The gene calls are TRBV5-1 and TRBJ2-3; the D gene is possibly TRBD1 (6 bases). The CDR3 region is CASSLARDTSSTDTQYF. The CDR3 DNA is TGCGCCAGCAGCTTGGCCCGGGACACCTCTTCCACAGATACGCAGTATTTT.